These 4 T cell receptor beta chains were all obtained from the same sample, sequenced in a study of post-analysis software for immune sequencing data (dated by TCRdb to 2014 to 2015). The study at large found these results: Roughly 5 TRBV segments, including TRBV5-6, TRBV5-1 and TRBV20-1, were significantly more frequent in patients than controls.

To prepare the library, PCR was applied. TCRdb lists the instrument as Illumina HiSeq 2500. To reduce PCR and sequencing biases, unique molecular identifiers were incorporated into the TCR beta cDNA libraries. TCRdb's own reprocessing of the public reads used fastp at Q25 and MiXCR and kept productive beta chains. Entries are consolidated by CDR3 protein sequence, retaining the most common genes and DNA. In all, the sample holds around 500,000 distinct CDR3 sequences, and 34% of those were seen once. The top ten clones comprise around 6% of the sample. No antigen is known for these receptors. Sequencing was carried out using blood. The receptors come from a girl younger than 18 with multiple sclerosis.

This clonotype was seen a few times. The CDR3, as DNA: TGTGCCAGCAGTGTCTCCAATGTCGGGGCCAACGTCCTGACTTTC. Its protein is CASSVSNVGANVLTF. The chain couples TRBV6-2 or TRBV6-3 to TRBJ2-6; D is ambiguous. The germline V and J ends were trimmed by 5 bases and 4 bases, with 12 bases remaining between them. The CDR3 runs to 15 residues. The germline V gene encodes CDR1 MNHEY and CDR2 SVGEGT.

The sample holds many counts of this clonotype. The V gene is TRBV4-1, the J gene TRBJ2-3; D gene ambiguous. Looked up from germline, CDR1 is MGHRA and CDR2 is YSYEKL. The CDR3 length is 12 residues. Trimming cost V 4 bases and J 4 bases, with 6 bases left between them. The DNA for the CDR3 is TGCGCCAGCAGCCGTCTAGCAGATACGCAGTATTTT. Amino acid sequence: CASSRLADTQYF.

This chain uses TRBV7-6 with TRBJ2-3; 13 bases are shared with TRBD2. Unmatched junction bases numbered 11, after V lost 2 bases and J lost 0 bases. The CDR3 consists of 20 residues. The germline gives CDR1 SGHVS, CDR2 FNYEAQ. Written as DNA, the CDR3 is TGTGCCAGCAGCTTATTCGGACTAGCGGGGGACCCGGTTAGCACAGATACGCAGTATTTT. It specifies CASSLFGLAGDPVSTDTQYF. The complete variable domain, with remaining parts taken from reference TRBV7-6 and TRBJ2-3, reads GAGVSQSPRYKVTKRGQDVALRCDPISGHVSLYWYRQALGQGPEFLTYFNYEAQQDKSGLPNDRFSAERPEGSISTLTIQRTEQRDSAMYRCASSLFGLAGDPVSTDTQYFGPGTRLTVL.

This chain connects TRBV11-2 to TRBJ1-4, with D tentatively TRBD1 (5 bases). The CDR3 runs to 15 residues. Trimming pared 4 bases from V and 7 bases from J, leaving 16 bases between. From germline, CDR1 is SGHAT and CDR2 FQNNGV. The CDR3 protein is CASSSLGGRGEKLFF. The CDR3 DNA is TGTGCCAGCAGCTCCCTGGGGGGGAGGGGTGAAAAACTGTTTTTT.